Listed here are 7 T cell receptor beta chains from one sample, sequenced in a study of shared clonotypes between healthy human individuals. Terminally differentiated effector memory CD45RA+ cells were excluded by CCR7 positive selection of CD45RO-negative cells. Produced via immunoSEQ multiplex PCR; TCRdb's table is partial and in-frame only. Here the sample spans some 2.1 million clones, less than 95% being singletons. Material for sequencing was naive CD8+ T cells sorted from blood. These receptors all stem from a man aged 18 to 30 in good health.

The chain couples TRBV29-1 to TRBJ2-1; TRBD1 is a possible D gene (6 bases). V gave up 4 bases and J gave up 3 bases, with 7 bases separating them. The CDR3 spans 12 residues. Per the germline V gene, CDR1 is SQVTM and CDR2 is ANQGSEA. The CDR3 DNA follows: TGCAGCGTTGTGGACAGCTACAATGAGCAGTTCTTC. Protein product: CSVVDSYNEQFF.

The chain links TRBV27 to TRBJ2-1, with 13 bases that match TRBD2. The CDR3 consists of 16 residues. Germline CDR1 MNHEY, CDR2 SMNVEV (reference sequence). V lost 6 bases and J lost 4; bases outside the gene matches: 6. The CDR3: CASSRGLAGFYNEQFF. CDR3 in DNA: TGTGCCAGCAGCCGGGGACTAGCGGGATTTTACAATGAGCAGTTCTTC.

The rearrangement uses TRBV27 and TRBJ1-6; D gene unclear. The germline V gene has CDR1 MNHEY and CDR2 SMNVEV (reference sequence). The CDR3 covers 17 residues. V lost 3 bases to trimming and J lost 0 bases, with 12 bases between them. The CDR3 loop reads CASSFAAVSSYNSPLHF. CDR3 DNA: TGTGCCAGCAGTTTTGCGGCAGTAAGCTCCTATAATTCACCCCTCCACTTT.

The rearrangement joins TRBV15 to TRBJ2-5; D assignment may be TRBD1 or TRBD2 (5 bases each). Germline values: CDR1 LNHNV, CDR2 YYDKDF (reference sequence). The V end lost 0 bases, the J end lost 5 bases, and 16 bases lay between the germline ends. The CDR3 is 16 amino acids. CDR3 sequence: CATSRDQGPRVETQYF. CDR3 DNA sequence: TGTGCCACCAGCAGAGATCAGGGACCGCGGGTGGAGACCCAGTACTTC.

The chain couples TRBV2 to TRBJ1-2; a possible D gene is TRBD1 (5 bases). The CDR3 totals 14 residues. V was trimmed by 2 bases and J by 4 bases, leaving 11 bases between them. The germline V gene encodes CDR1 SNHLY and CDR2 FYNNEI. CDR3 DNA sequence: TGTGCCAGCAGTGAATCAAGGGGTGGCTATGGCTACACCTTC. Protein product: CASSESRGGYGYTF. Full variable domain (remainder filled in from reference TRBV2 and TRBJ1-2): EPEVTQTPSHQVTQMGQEVILRCVPISNHLYFYWYRQILGQKVEFLVSFYNNEISEKSEIFDDQFSVERPDGSNFTLKIRSTKLEDSAMYFCASSESRGGYGYTFGSGTRLTVV.

With respect to this clone: Other nucleotide sequences from this sample produce the same CDR3. The chain recombines TRBV5-4 with TRBJ2-7, with unresolved D. Germline V gene sequence: CDR1 SGHNT, CDR2 YYREEE (reference sequence). V lost 0 bases to trimming and J lost 7 bases, with 8 bases between them. The CDR3 is 12 residues long. The CDR3 spells CASSLGLGEQYF. In DNA form, the CDR3 reads TGTGCCAGCAGCTTGGGACTGGGGGAGCAGTACTTC. Supplemented by reference TRBV5-4 and TRBJ2-7, the full variable domain reads ETGVTQSPTHLIKTRGQQVTLRCSSQSGHNTVSWYQQALGQGPQFIFQYYREEENGRGNFPPRFSGLQFPNYSSELNVNALELDDSALYLCASSLGLGEQYFGPGTRLTVT.

A remark on this clone: This sample includes further DNA sequences coding for the same CDR3. The genes are TRBV30 and TRBJ1-2, with 7 positions matching TRBD1. The CDR3 spans 12 residues. V was clipped by 3 bases and J by 6 bases; unmatched bases: 4. Looked up from germline, CDR1 is GTSNPN and CDR2 is SVGIG (reference sequence). The CDR3 DNA reads as TGTGCCTGGAGCGGCCAGGGGGATGGCTACACCTTC. This sequence encodes CAWSGQGDGYTF. Combining the CDR3 with reference TRBV30 and TRBJ1-2 gives the whole variable domain SQTIHQWPATLVQPVGSPLSLECTVEGTSNPNLYWYRQAAGRGLQLLFYSVGIGQISSEVPQNLSASRPQDRQFILSSKKLLLSDSGFYLCAWSGQGDGYTFGSGTRLTVV.